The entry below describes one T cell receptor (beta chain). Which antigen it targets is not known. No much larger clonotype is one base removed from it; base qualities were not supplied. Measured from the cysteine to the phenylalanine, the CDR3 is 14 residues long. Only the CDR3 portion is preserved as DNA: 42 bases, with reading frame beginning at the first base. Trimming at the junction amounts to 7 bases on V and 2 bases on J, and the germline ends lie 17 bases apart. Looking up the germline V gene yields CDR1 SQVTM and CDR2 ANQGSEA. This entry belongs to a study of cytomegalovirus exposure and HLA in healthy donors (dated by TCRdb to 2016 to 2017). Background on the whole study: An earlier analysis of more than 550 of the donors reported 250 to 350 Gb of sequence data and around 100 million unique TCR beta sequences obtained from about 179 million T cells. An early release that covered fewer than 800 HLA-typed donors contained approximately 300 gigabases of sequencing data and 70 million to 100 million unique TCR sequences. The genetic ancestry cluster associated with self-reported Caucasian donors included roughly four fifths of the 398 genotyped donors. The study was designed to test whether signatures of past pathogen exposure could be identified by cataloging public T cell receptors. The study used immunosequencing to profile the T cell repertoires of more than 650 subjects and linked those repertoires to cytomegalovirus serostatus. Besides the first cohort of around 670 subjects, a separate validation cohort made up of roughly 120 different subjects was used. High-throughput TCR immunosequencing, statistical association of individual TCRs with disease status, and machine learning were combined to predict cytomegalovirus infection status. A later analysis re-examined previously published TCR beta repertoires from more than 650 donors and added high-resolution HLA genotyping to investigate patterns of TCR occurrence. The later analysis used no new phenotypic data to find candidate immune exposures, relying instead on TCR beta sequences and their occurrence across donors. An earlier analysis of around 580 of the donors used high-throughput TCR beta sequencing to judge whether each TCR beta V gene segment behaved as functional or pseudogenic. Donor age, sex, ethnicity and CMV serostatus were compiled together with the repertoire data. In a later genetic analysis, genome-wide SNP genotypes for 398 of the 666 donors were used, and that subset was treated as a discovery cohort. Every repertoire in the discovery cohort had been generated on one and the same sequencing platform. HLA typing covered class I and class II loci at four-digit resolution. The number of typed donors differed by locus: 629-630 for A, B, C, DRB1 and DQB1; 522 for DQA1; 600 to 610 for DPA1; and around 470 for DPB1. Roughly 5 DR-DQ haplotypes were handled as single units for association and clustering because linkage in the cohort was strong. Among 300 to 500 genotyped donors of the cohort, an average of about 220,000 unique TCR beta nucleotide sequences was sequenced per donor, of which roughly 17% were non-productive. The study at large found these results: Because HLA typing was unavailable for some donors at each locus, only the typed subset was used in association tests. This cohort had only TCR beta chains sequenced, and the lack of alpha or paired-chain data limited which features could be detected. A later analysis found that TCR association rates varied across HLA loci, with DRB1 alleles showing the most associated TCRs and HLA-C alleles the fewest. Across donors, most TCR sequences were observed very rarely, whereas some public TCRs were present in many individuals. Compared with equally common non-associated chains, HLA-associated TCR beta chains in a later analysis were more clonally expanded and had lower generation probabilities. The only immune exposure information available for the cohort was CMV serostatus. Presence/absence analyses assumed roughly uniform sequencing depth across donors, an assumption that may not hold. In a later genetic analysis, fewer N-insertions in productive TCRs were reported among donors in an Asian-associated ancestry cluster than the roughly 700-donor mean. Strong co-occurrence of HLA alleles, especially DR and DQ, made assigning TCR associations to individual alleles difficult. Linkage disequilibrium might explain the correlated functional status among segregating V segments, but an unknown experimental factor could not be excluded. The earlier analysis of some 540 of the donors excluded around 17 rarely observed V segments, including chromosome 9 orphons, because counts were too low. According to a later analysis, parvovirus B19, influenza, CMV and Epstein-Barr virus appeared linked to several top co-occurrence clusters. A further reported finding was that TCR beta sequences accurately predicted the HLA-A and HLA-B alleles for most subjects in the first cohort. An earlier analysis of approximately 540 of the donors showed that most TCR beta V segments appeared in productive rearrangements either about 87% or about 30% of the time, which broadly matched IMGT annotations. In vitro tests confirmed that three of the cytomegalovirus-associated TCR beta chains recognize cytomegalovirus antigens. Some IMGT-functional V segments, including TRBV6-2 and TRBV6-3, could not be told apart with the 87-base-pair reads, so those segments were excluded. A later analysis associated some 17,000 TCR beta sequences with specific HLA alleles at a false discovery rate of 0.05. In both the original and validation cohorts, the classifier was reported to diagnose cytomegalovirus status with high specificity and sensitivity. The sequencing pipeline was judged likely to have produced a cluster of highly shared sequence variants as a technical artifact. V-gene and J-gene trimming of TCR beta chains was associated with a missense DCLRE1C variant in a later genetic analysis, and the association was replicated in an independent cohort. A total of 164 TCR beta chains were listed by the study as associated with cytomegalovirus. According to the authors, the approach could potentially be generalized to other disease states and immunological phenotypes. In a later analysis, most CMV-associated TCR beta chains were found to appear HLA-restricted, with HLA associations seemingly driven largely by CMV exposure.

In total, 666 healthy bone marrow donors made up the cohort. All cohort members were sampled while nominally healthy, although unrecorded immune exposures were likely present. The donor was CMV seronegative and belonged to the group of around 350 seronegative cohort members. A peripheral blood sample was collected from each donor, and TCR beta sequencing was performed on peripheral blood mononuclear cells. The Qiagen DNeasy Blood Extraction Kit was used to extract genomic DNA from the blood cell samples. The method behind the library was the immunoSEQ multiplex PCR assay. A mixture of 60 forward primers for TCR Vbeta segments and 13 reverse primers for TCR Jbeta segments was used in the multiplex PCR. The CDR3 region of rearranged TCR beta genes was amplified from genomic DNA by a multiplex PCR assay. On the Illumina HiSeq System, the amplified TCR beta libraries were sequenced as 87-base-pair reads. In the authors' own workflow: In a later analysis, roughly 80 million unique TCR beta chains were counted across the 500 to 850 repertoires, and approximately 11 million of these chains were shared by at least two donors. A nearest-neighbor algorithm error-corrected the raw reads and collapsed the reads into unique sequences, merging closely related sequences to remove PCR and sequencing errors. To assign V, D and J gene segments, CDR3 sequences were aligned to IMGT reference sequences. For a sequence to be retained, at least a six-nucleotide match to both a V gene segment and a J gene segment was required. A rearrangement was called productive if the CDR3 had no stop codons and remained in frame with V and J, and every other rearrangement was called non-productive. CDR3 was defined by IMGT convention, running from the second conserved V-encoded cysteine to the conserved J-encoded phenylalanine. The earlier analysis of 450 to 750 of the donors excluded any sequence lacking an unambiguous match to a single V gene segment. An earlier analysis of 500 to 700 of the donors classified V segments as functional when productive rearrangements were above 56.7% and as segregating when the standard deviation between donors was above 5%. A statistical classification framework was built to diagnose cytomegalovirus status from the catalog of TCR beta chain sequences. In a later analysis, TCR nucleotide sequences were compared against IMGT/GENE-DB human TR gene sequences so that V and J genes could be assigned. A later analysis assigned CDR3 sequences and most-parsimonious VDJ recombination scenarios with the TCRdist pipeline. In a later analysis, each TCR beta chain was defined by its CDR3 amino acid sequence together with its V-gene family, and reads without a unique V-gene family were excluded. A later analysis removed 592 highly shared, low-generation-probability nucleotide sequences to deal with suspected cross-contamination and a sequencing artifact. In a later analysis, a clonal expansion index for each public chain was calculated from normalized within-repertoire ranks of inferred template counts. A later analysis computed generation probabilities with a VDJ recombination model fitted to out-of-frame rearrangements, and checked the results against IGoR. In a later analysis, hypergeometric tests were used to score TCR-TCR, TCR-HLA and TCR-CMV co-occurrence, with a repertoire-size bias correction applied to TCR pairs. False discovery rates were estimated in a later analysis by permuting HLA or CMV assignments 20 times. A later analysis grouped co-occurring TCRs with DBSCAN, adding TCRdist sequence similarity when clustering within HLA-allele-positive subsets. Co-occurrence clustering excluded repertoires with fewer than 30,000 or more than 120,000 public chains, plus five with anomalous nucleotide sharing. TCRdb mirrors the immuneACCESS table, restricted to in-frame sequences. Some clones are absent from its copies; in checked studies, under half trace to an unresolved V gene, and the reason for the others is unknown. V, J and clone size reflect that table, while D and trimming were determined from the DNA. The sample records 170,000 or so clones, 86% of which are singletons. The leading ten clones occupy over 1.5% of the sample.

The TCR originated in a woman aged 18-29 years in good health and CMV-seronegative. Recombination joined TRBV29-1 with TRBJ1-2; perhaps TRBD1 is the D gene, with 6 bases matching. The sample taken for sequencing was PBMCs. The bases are TGCAGCGCGAATATGGCGCAGGGGAACTATGGCTACACCTTC. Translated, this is CSANMAQGNYGYTF.